Below are 15 T cell receptor beta chains sequenced from a single sample in a study of blood T cell repertoires in COVID-19. TCRdb keeps only in-frame clones here, not all; method: immunoSEQ multiplex PCR. This repertoire shows nearly 110,000 clones, about 80% found once; its top ten account for 4% to 5.5%. Sequences were obtained from peripheral blood. These receptors all stem from a man aged 65 to 85 with acute or convalescent COVID-19.

The V gene is TRBV5-1, the J gene TRBJ1-6; no reliable D call. V lost 0 bases and J lost 5, with 15 bases in between. The germline CDR1 and CDR2 sequences are SGHRS and YFSETQ. The CDR3 covers 17 residues. CDR3: CASSLAGEGGNNSPLHF. CDR3 bases: TGCGCCAGCAGCTTGGCCGGAGAGGGCGGGAATAATTCACCCCTCCACTTT.

This clone has more than one count but fewer than ten. V is TRBV19 and J is TRBJ1-5; possibly TRBD1 for D (5 bases). The CDR3 is made up of 16 amino acids. The germline gives CDR1 LNHDA, CDR2 SQIVND (reference sequence). V was shortened by 8 bases and J by 2 bases, with 19 bases between the two germline ends. CDR3 in DNA: TGTGCCAGTGGGCAGGGCGGGGCAAGTGGCAATCAGCCCCAGCATTTT. Protein sequence: CASGQGGASGNQPQHF.

The rearrangement joins TRBV6-5 to TRBJ2-7; 7 bases align to TRBD1. V was clipped by 5 bases and J by 7 bases; unmatched bases: 14. The CDR3 has 15 amino acids. CDR1 and CDR2 (germline): MNHEY, SVGAGI. DNA of the CDR3: TGTGCCAGCAGTACTACAGGGGTTAGGGATCGGGAGCAGTACTTC. It codes for CASSTTGVRDREQYF.

The rearrangement joins TRBV6-5 to TRBJ2-5; D possibly corresponds to TRBD1 (6 bases). V was cut by 2 bases and J by 3 bases, with 10 bases left in between. The CDR3 loop spans 14 amino acids. Per the germline V gene, CDR1 is MNHEY and CDR2 is SVGAGI. In DNA, the CDR3 is TGTGCCAGCAGTTACCCCGGACAGAAAGAGACCCAGTACTTC. The encoded protein is CASSYPGQKETQYF.

The gene calls are TRBV6-2 or TRBV6-3 and TRBJ2-1; D gene uncertain. From germline, CDR1 is MNHEY and CDR2 SVGEGT. The length of the CDR3 is 14 residues. Trimming took off 2 bases at V and 6 bases at J, with 11 bases between the two ends. The CDR3 sequence is CASSYGIAFNEQFF. The CDR3 bases are TGTGCCAGCAGTTACGGAATAGCATTCAATGAGCAGTTCTTC.

This clone has only one observation. The V and J genes are TRBV19 and TRBJ1-1, with TRBD1 as a possible D gene (6 bases). The CDR3 totals 14 residues. The V end lost 7 bases, the J end lost 7 bases, and 19 bases lay between the germline ends. CDR1 and CDR2 from the germline V gene are LNHDA and SQIVND (reference sequence). The CDR3 DNA reads TGTGCCAGTAATCAACTACAGGGAATAGATGAAGCTTTCTTT. Its protein is CASNQLQGIDEAFF.

V and J are TRBV4-3 and TRBJ2-3; 12 bases match TRBD2. Trimming cost V 0 bases and J 2 bases; bases outside gene matches: 9. The CDR3 is 19 residues long. CDR1 is LGHNA and CDR2 is YSLEER in the germline V gene. CDR3 sequence reads: CASSQDGPLAGGYTDTQYF. The CDR3, as DNA: TGCGCCAGCAGCCAAGATGGTCCCCTAGCGGGGGGGTACACAGATACGCAGTATTTT.

Only one count was recorded for this clone. This chain links TRBV15 with TRBJ2-5, with 9 bases lining up with TRBD1. The length of the CDR3 is 15 residues. The germline CDR1 and CDR2 sequences are LNHNV and YYDKDF (reference sequence). Germline trimming cut 1 base from V and 3 bases from J; bases unmatched to any gene: 3. Written as DNA, the CDR3 is TGTGCCACCAGCAGAGGGACAGGGGCGGAAGAGACCCAGTACTTC. Its translation: CATSRGTGAEETQYF.

This clone appeared a few times. The CDR3 reads CASSFRTLRGADTQYF. CDR3 nucleotide sequence: TGTGCCAGCAGTTTCCGTACGTTGCGGGGGGCAGATACGCAGTATTTT. The V and J genes are TRBV27 and TRBJ2-3, with 8 positions matching TRBD2. Germline lookup yields CDR1 MNHEY and CDR2 SMNVEV (reference sequence). The junction had 9 bases not matched to a gene; V was cut back by 3 bases and J by 4 bases. The CDR3 is made up of 16 amino acids.

The rearrangement links TRBV5-1 to TRBJ2-1; D is perhaps TRBD2 (6 bases). V was trimmed by 5 bases and J by 4 bases, leaving 16 bases between them. The CDR3 length is 15 residues. Per the germline V gene, CDR1 is SGHRS and CDR2 is YFSETQ. CDR3 sequence reads: CASREGDPIYNEQFF. CDR3 DNA: TGCGCCAGCAGGGAGGGTGACCCGATTTACAATGAGCAGTTCTTC.

This chain uses TRBV24-1 with TRBJ2-2; 9 bases match TRBD2. The CDR3 sequence is 15 residues long. Germline V gene data show CDR1 as KGHDR and CDR2 as SFDVKD. J was trimmed by 9 bases and V by 5 bases; bases with no gene match: 9. For the CDR3, the DNA is TGTGCCACCAGTGGCGGGGGGGCATATACCAGGGAGCTGTTTTTT. Protein product: CATSGGGAYTRELFF.

The chain carries TRBV2 and TRBJ1-2, with 7 bases fitting TRBD1. The V segment lost 3 bases and the J segment 2 bases; nucleotides outside the gene matches: 3. Germline CDR1 and CDR2: SNHLY and FYNNEI. The CDR3 length is 14 residues. CDR3 sequence reads: CASSEPGQNYGYTF. The CDR3 DNA sequence: TGTGCCAGCAGTGAGCCGGGACAGAACTATGGCTACACCTTC.

The table lists this clone with a count of one. The chain uses TRBV19 and TRBJ1-2, with a possible D match to TRBD1 (6 bases). Germline CDR1 and CDR2: LNHDA and SQIVND (reference sequence). V lost 5 bases, J lost 4 bases, and 11 bases lay in between. The CDR3 runs 13 residues. CDR3 protein: CASSGQIRYGYTF. CDR3 bases: TGTGCCAGTAGTGGACAGATTCGCTATGGCTACACCTTC.

This chain links TRBV4-3 with TRBJ2-1, with 8 positions matching TRBD2. Germline V CDR1 and CDR2: LGHNA, YSLEER. With V trimmed by 3 bases and J by 5 bases, 6 bases remained unmatched. CDR3 length: 15 amino acids. The chain's CDR3 is CASSQYSGGHNEQFF. As DNA, the CDR3 is TGCGCCAGCAGCCAGTACTCGGGGGGGCACAATGAGCAGTTCTTC.

This clone was found once. The chain recombines TRBV2 with TRBJ1-2; D remains ambiguous. Germline V CDR1 and CDR2: SNHLY, FYNNEI. Trimming pared 3 bases from V and 3 bases from J, leaving 5 bases between. The CDR3 consists of 12 residues. This chain's CDR3 is CASSEADYGYTF. CDR3 sequence (DNA): TGTGCCAGCAGTGAGGCAGACTATGGCTACACCTTC. The full variable domain, completed using reference TRBV2 and TRBJ1-2, is EPEVTQTPSHQVTQMGQEVILRCVPISNHLYFYWYRQILGQKVEFLVSFYNNEISEKSEIFDDQFSVERPDGSNFTLKIRSTKLEDSAMYFCASSEADYGYTFGSGTRLTVV.